This TCR beta chain was sequenced in a study of T-cell memory formation after mild COVID-19. The study, taken as a whole, reports: In pre-infection memory, a portion of responding clones appeared, which suggested that cross-reactive memory joined.

Constant-segment primers were used for 5'RACE, and the resulting TCR alpha and TCR beta cDNA libraries carried sample barcodes and UMIs. One entry per CDR3 protein, called by TCRdb with MiXCR from the 5' RACE reads. The sample has roughly 200,000 distinct CDR3 sequences; around 20% are singletons. Only a few counts were recorded for this clonotype. The antigen is unknown. The source of this sequence is an adult woman who had mild COVID-19 (a few samples of this study predate the infection). Cell type and time point are not known. Sample: PBMCs or a T cell subset sorted from them (not recorded which).

In nucleotides, the CDR3 is TGTGCCTGGAGCTCCGCCGGGACTGGGGCCAACGTCCTGACTTTC. This encodes CAWSSAGTGANVLTF. The chain combines TRBV30 with TRBJ2-6; possible D gene TRBD2, 5 bases. Between the trimmed V and J ends, which lost 3 bases and 2 bases, there was a span of 11 bases. The CDR3 totals 15 residues. CDR1 and CDR2 (germline): GTSNPN, SVGIG (reference sequence).